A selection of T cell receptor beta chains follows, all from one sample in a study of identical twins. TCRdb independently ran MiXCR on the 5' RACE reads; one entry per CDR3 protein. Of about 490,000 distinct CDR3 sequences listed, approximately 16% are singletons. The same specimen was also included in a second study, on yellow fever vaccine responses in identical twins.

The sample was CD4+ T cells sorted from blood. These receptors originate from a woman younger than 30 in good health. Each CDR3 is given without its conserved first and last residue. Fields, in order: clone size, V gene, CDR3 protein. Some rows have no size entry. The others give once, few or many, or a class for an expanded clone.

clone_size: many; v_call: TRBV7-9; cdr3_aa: ASSLEPGHGNTIY
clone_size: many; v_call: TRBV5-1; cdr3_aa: ASSVTVGETQY
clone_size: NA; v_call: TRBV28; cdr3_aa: ASSLGGVPPIETQY
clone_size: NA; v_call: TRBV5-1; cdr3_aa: ASSRGPKGIYNTGELF
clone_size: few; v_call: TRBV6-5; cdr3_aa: ASSYRSMGGYT
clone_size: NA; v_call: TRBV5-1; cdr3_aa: ASRNSGTSTDTQY
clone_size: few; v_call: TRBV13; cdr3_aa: ASSLGRSRAFEQF
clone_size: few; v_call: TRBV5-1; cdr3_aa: ASSQPTGPNTGELF
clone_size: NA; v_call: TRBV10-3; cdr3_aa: ATGARPRDNEQF
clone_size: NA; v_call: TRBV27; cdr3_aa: ASSLKGAETQY
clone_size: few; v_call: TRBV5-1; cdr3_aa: ASSLRSGNQETQY
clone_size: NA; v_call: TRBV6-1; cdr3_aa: ASSQSGYKNIQY
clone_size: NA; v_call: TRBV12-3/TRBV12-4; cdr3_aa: ASSLVSGGWYEQY
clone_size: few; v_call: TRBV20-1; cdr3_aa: SATREAVYNEQF
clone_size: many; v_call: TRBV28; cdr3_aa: ASGTSGSYEQY
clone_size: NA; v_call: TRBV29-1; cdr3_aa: SVGLTGANEQF
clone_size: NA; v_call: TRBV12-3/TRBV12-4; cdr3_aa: ASSLASPPHSTDTQY
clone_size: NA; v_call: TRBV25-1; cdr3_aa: ASSTGTSLTEAF
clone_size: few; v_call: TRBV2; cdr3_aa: ASSEGTGGFRV
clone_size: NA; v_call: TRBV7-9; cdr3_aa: ASSLVGPPGELF
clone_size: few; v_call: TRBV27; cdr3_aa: ASRTARTGTTDTQY
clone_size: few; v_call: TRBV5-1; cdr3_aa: ASSLERPNTGELF
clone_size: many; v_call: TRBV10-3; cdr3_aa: AISERLNMAVGYT
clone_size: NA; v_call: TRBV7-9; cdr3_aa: ASSLAQSRNTEAF
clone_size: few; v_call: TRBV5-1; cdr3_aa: ASSLGTGEQF
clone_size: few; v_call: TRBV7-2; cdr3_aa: ASSPRVSGNTIY
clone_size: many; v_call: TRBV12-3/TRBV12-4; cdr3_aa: ASRGQGNTGELF
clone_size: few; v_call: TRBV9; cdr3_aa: ASSPLGGPQY
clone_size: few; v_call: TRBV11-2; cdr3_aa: ASSSHRGSFYEQY
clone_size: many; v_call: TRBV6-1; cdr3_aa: ASSEAVTYSPLH
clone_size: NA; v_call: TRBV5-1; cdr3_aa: ASSQSGDNGQF
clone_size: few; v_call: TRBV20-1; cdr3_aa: SASPGQGNGRYTEAF
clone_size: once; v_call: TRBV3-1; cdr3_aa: ASSQERRSSYNEQF
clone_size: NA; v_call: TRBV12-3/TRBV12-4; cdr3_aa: ASTIEDGVYYGYT
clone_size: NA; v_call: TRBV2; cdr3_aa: ATVYNTEAF
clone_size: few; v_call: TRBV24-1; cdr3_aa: ATSQEQPYGYT
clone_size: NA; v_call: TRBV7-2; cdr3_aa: ASSFEGAISNEQF
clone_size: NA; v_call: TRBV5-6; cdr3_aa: ASSLERPTDTQY
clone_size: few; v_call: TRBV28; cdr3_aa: ASSFYQGPEKLF
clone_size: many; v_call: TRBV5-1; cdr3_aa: ASSSPDSYSGNTIY
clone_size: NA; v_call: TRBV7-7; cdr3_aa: ASSPRLAGRETQY
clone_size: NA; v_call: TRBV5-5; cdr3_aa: ASSLIPGLDNEQF
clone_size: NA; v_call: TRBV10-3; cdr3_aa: ATADSQGDSTDTQY
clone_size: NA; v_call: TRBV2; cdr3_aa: ASSSELTRGYNEQF
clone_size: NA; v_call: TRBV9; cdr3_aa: ASSGGISGRIHEQY
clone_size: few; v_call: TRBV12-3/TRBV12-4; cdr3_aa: ASTPGGASTGELF
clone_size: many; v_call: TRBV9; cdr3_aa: ASSPSSGTDYEQY
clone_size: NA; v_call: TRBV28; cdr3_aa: ASSLSLVLNTGELF
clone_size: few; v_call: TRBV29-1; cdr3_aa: SALSGSSYNEQF
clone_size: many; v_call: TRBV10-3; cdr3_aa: AISDGAKNTEAF